The T cell receptor (beta chain) described here comes from a study of radiotherapy plus CTLA-4 blockade in lung cancer. The CDR3 spans 13 residues. Between the trimmed V and J ends, which lost 0 bases and 4 bases, there was a span of 7 bases. Germline V gene lookup returns CDR1 MNHEY and CDR2 SVGAGI. Findings of the study overall: Blood-borne expansion of tumor-derived TCR clones followed radiotherapy plus ipilimumab.

Clones were read by immunoSEQ multiplex PCR, and TCRdb kept only the in-frame ones, dropping some. Of around 110,000 clones listed, 70% to 85% are singletons. About this clone: As yet, its antigen is unknown.

This TCR was sampled from a human donor with non-small cell lung cancer that progressed on radiotherapy plus ipilimumab. Some clones in this sample may be carry-over from other donors' samples. The specimen comprised peripheral blood, sampled from a patient treated with radiotherapy plus ipilimumab. The chain has TRBV6-5 and TRBJ2-7; the D is unclear. CDR3 residues: CASSYSSEYEQYF. For the CDR3, the DNA is TGTGCCAGCAGTTACTCGTCAGAATACGAGCAGTACTTC.